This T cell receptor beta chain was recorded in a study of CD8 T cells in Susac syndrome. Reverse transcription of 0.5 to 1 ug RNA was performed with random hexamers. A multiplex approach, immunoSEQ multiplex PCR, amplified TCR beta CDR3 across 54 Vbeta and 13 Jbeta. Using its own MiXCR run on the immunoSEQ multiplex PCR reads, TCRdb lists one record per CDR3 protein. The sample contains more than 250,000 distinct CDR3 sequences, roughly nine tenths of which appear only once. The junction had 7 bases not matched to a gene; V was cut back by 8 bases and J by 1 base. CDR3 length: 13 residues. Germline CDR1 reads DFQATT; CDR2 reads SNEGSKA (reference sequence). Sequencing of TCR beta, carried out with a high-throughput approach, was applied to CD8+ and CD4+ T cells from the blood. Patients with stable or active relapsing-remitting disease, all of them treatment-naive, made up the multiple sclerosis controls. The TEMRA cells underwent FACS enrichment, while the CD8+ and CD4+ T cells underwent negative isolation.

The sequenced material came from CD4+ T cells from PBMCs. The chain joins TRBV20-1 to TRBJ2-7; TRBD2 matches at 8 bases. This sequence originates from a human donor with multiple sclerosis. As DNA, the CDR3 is TGCAGTTTCGAACTAGCGGCGTCCTACGAGCAGTACTTC. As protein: CSFELAASYEQYF.